A single T cell receptor beta chain is shown here with its context. Its cognate antigen is unknown. The CDR3 carries no conserved terminal phenylalanine or tryptophan, so it likely arises from a read error. The DNA is left out, because the CDR3 cannot be placed on it with certainty; the CDR3 is given as TCRdb lists it. No cell sorting was done before RNA was extracted from the tissue. The library came from three nested PCR rounds adapted from ARM-PCR protocols. In TCRdb, the multiplex PCR reads were re-called with MiXCR into one record per CDR3 protein. Here the sample spans tens of thousands of distinct CDR3 sequences, about three quarters being singletons. This entry belongs to a study of tumor and adjacent non-tumor tissue in lung cancer. Overall study findings and caveats: Normal lung showed higher cumulative top 100 clone frequency than tumor.

With termini counted, the CDR3 has 14 amino acids. From germline, CDR1 is MNHEY and CDR2 SVGAGI. Sequenced material: lung tumor tissue. This chain uses TRBV6-5 with TRBJ1-4; whether TRBD1, the table's D call, matches the DNA was not checked. The source is a man aged 60-69 years with non-small cell lung cancer. The CDR3 region is CARSTQGIGEKLVL.